Listed below are T cell receptor beta chains from one sample, sequenced in a study of T cell changes during pregnancy in multiple sclerosis. Some clones are missing from TCRdb's copy, which holds only in-frame ones; the method was immunoSEQ multiplex PCR. The table lists tens of thousands of clones, 90% of them singletons. The specimen comprised peripheral blood, sampled in the third trimester of pregnancy. These receptors were collected from a female donor with multiple sclerosis, enrolled in a pregnancy study. CDR3s leave out the opening cysteine and the closing phenylalanine or tryptophan. Fields, in order: CDR3 length, V gene, CDR3 protein.

>14|TRBV2
ASGGGRGRSNQPQH
>13|TRBV11-2
ASSLDNDSDYGYT
>13|TRBV9
ASSRFRDKTDTQY
>14|TRBV19
ASSIAPGDLNTEAF
>11|TRBV6-1
ASTQVFHEKLF
>16|TRBV14
ASSHWRGDSTNTGELF
>13|TRBV6-1
ASSEGQFGDYEQY
>14|TRBV11-2
ASSPTGGAEQETQY
>14|TRBV27
ASSSNTVRLNTEAF
>13|TRBV4-2
ASSPGTGQKDEQF
>13|TRBV5-4
ASSSGTGFTGELF
>13|TRBV7-3
ASSLSGTGDTEAF
>12|TRBV29-1
SAISGTEAYEQY
>12|TRBV7-9
ASSLDRGNQPQH
>12|TRBV6-1
ASRGTGAKETQY
>16|TRBV27
ASSPDAWAQTKNSPLH
>11|TRBV6-1
ASIGTGLSEQY
>14|TRBV7-2
ASSRPGDRAADTQY
>16|TRBV11-2
ASSLRYPENLAKNIQY
>12|TRBV7-7
ASSLVSDQETQY
>13|TRBV7-9
ASSLIGGGNQPQH
>12|TRBV10-3
AISESGRNQPQH
>16|TRBV4-3
ASSQEITRLAGAETQY
>13|TRBV5-6
ASSPAGTGGEKLF
>11|TRBV19
ASSTTGYTGYT
>13|TRBV18
ASSPRNTFQETQY
>13|TRBV6-1
ASSERGGGRTPLH
>14|TRBV19
ASTTDRGSNTGELF
>11|TRBV7-9
ASSPSNTGELF
>11|TRBV6-5
ASSPQTGYEQF
>13|TRBV2
ASSEGFGLDSPLH
>14|TRBV2
ASSDTVMEANYGYT
>10|TRBV5-1
ASSPTNFGYT
>15|TRBV4-1
ASSQNPGTSNTGELF
>11|TRBV6-5
ASSPGQQETQY
>17|TRBV5-1
ASSRTSIRDRARNTEAF
>12|TRBV19
ASRPGTGSYEQY
>13|TRBV7-2
ASSPTSGTYNEQF
>11|TRBV5-1
ASSLAVEQPQH
>11|TRBV6-5
ASRQGAKTEAF
>11|TRBV2
ASLQGISSEAF
>9|TRBV27
ASRVGETQY
>12|TRBV2
ASSSFGGGYEQY
>15|TRBV29-1
SVGSGLAGAGTDTQY
>12|TRBV30
AWVSLDRLYEQY
>10|TRBV4-3
ASSYRQGKAF
>14|TRBV10-3
AISESTGVGSNEQF
>12|TRBV6-5
ASSYWTGTTEAF
>13|TRBV6-1
ASSEMRGGGETQY
>15|TRBV19
ASSLITGDANTGELF
>13|TRBV6-5
ASTPGDRGRQKLF
>13|TRBV9
ASSAGDRFNQPQH
>13|TRBV27
ASSGAWGQDSGYT
>12|TRBV5-6
ASSLRGNSQPQH
>12|TRBV5-1
ASSLDSASNEQY
>11|TRBV30
AWSVLGDTEQY
>10|TRBV7-9
ASSLEVYEQY
>15|TRBV27
ASSKSSGTGSTGELF